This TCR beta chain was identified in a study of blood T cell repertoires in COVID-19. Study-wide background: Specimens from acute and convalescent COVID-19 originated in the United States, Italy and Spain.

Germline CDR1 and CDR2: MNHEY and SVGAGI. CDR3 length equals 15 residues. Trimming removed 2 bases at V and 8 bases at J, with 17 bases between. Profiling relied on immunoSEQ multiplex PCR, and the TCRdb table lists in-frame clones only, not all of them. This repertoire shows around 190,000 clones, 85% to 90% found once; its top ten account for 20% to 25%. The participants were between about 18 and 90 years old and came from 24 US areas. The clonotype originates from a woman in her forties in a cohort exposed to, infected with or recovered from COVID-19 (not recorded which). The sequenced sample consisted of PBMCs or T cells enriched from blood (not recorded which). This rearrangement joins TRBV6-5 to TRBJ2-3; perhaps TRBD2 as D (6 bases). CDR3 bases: TGTGCCAGCAGTTACGACCCACAGGTGGAGGGTACGCAGTATTTT. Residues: CASSYDPQVEGTQYF.